This T cell receptor beta chain was observed in a study of cytomegalovirus exposure and HLA in healthy donors (dated 2017 in TCRdb). With regard to the full study: According to an earlier analysis of a few hundred of the donors, some 170 million T cells yielded 117 million unique TCR beta sequences and around 300 Gb of sequence data. Roughly 310 gigabases of sequencing data and tens of millions of unique TCR sequences were included in an early release covering several hundred HLA-typed donors. Of the roughly 410 genotyped donors, more than 75% were placed in the genetic ancestry cluster associated with self-reported Caucasian donors. The study aimed to test whether cataloging public T cell receptors could reveal signatures of past pathogen exposure. The study profiled the T cell repertoires of hundreds of subjects by immunosequencing and related them to cytomegalovirus serostatus. Besides the first cohort of more than 650 subjects, a separate validation cohort made up of 120 different subjects was used. High-throughput TCR immunosequencing, statistical association of individual TCRs with disease status, and machine learning were combined to predict cytomegalovirus infection status. A later analysis re-examined previously published TCR beta repertoires from more than 600 donors and added high-resolution HLA genotyping to investigate patterns of TCR occurrence. The later analysis used no new phenotypic data to find candidate immune exposures, relying instead on TCR beta sequences and their occurrence across donors. An earlier analysis of some 600 of the donors applied high-throughput TCR beta sequencing to assess whether each TCR beta V gene segment acted as functional or pseudogenic. Donor age, sex, ethnicity and CMV serostatus were compiled alongside the repertoire data. A later genetic analysis took genome-wide SNP genotypes for about 65% of the roughly 670 donors and used that subset as a discovery cohort. All discovery cohort repertoires had been generated on a single sequencing platform. HLA typing covered class I and class II loci at four-digit resolution. The number of typed donors differed by locus: about 629-640 for A, B, C, DRB1 and DQB1; roughly 510 for DQA1; some 590 for DPA1; and 450 to 480 for DPB1. Because of strong linkage in the cohort, 5 or 6 DR-DQ haplotypes were treated as single units for association and clustering. On average, roughly 250,000 unique TCR beta nucleotide sequences were sequenced per donor among 350 to 400 genotyped donors of the cohort, with roughly 20% of those sequences being non-productive.

In total, over 600 healthy bone marrow donors made up the cohort. At the time of sampling, every cohort member was nominally healthy, though immune exposures that went unrecorded were likely present. The donor was CMV seronegative and was included in the group of about 400 seronegative cohort members. Each donor provided a peripheral blood sample, and peripheral blood mononuclear cells were used for TCR beta sequencing. The Qiagen DNeasy Blood Extraction Kit was used to extract genomic DNA from the blood cell samples. On the study overall, not on this receptor specifically: Linkage disequilibrium might explain the correlated functional status among segregating V segments, but an unknown experimental factor could not be excluded. Several of the top co-occurrence clusters appeared to be linked to parvovirus B19, influenza, CMV and Epstein-Barr virus, according to a later analysis. When HLA alleles, especially DR and DQ, strongly co-occurred, attributing TCR associations to individual alleles was difficult. The authors suggested that the approach could potentially be extended to other disease states and immunological phenotypes. The study gave a list of some 150 TCR beta chains associated with cytomegalovirus. A later analysis associated 16,951 TCR beta sequences with specific HLA alleles at a false discovery rate of 0.05. According to a later analysis, TCR association rates differed among HLA loci, with DRB1 alleles showing the most associated TCRs and HLA-C alleles showing the fewest. The sequencing pipeline was judged likely to have produced a cluster of highly shared sequence variants as a technical artifact. Cytomegalovirus status was reported to be diagnosed by the classifier with high specificity and sensitivity in both the original and validation cohorts. In an earlier analysis of several hundred of the donors, most TCR beta V segments were observed in productive rearrangements about 90% or about 30% of the time, broadly matching IMGT annotations. An association between a missense DCLRE1C variant and V-gene and J-gene trimming of TCR beta chains was found in a later genetic analysis and replicated in an independent cohort. A few of the identified cytomegalovirus-associated TCR beta chains were confirmed in vitro to be specific for cytomegalovirus antigens. A further reported finding was that TCR beta sequences accurately predicted the HLA-A and HLA-B alleles for most subjects in the first cohort. Roughly uniform sequencing depth across donors was assumed in presence/absence analyses, although this assumption may not hold. Because some donors lacked HLA typing at each locus, the association tests relied only on the typed subset. Seventeen rarely observed V segments, including chromosome 9 orphons, were excluded from the earlier analysis of approximately 500 of the donors because counts were too low. Most TCR sequences were seen in very few donors, while some public TCRs were found in many individuals. In this cohort, only TCR beta chains were sequenced, and detectable features were limited by the absence of alpha or paired-chain data. Most CMV-associated TCR beta chains appeared to be HLA-restricted in a later analysis, and the HLA associations seemed to be driven largely by CMV exposure. A later analysis found that HLA-associated TCR beta chains were more clonally expanded and had lower generation probabilities than equally common non-associated chains. A later genetic analysis reported fewer N-insertions in productive TCRs among donors in an Asian-associated ancestry cluster than the approximately 670-donor mean. CMV serostatus was the only immune exposure information available for the cohort. Some IMGT-functional V segments, including TRBV6-2 and TRBV6-3, could not be told apart with the 87-base-pair reads, so those segments were excluded.

From a lookup of the germline V gene (reference sequence), CDR1 and CDR2 are SEHNR and FQNEAQ. Deletion took 2 bases off V and 3 bases off J, with a span of 11 bases between the germline ends. Including the terminal cysteine and phenylalanine, the CDR3 comprises 15 residues. CDR3 DNA is the only sequence kept; it has 45 bases, read in frame from the first base. A note on this clone: Its antigen is still unknown. No much larger clone is present one base from it, and per-base qualities are unavailable.

Library method: the immunoSEQ multiplex PCR assay. For the multiplex PCR, a mixture combining 60 forward primers for TCR Vbeta segments and 13 reverse primers for TCR Jbeta segments was used. The CDR3 region of rearranged TCR beta genes was amplified from genomic DNA by a multiplex PCR assay. The amplified TCR beta libraries were sequenced on the Illumina HiSeq System as 87-base-pair reads. As for how the authors treated the data: A later analysis tallied 75 million to 95 million unique TCR beta chains across the 600 to 700 repertoires, and some 10 million of those chains were shared by two or more donors. Raw reads were error-corrected and collapsed into unique sequences by a nearest-neighbor algorithm in which closely related sequences were merged to remove PCR and sequencing errors. To assign V, D and J gene segments, CDR3 sequences were aligned to IMGT reference sequences. For a sequence to be retained, a match of at least six nucleotides to both a V gene segment and a J gene segment was required. Rearrangements were classified as productive when the CDR3 lacked stop codons and remained in frame with V and J, and all other rearrangements were classified as non-productive. CDR3 was defined by IMGT convention, running from the second conserved V-encoded cysteine to the conserved J-encoded phenylalanine. The earlier analysis of fewer than 700 of the donors excluded sequences that lacked an unambiguous match to a single V gene segment. In an earlier analysis of around 590 of the donors, a V segment was called functional when productive rearrangements were above 56.7%, and segregating when the standard deviation between donors exceeded 5%. To diagnose cytomegalovirus status from the catalog of TCR beta chain sequences, a statistical classification framework was built. V and J gene assignment, in a later analysis, came from comparing TCR nucleotide sequences with IMGT/GENE-DB human TR gene sequences. The TCRdist pipeline was used in a later analysis to assign CDR3 sequences and most-parsimonious VDJ recombination scenarios. In a later analysis, every TCR beta chain was defined by the combination of its CDR3 amino acid sequence and its V-gene family, and reads without a unique V-gene family were dropped. A later analysis removed 450 to 600 highly shared, low-generation-probability nucleotide sequences to deal with suspected cross-contamination and a sequencing artifact. In a later analysis, a clonal expansion index was calculated for each public chain from normalized within-repertoire ranks of inferred template counts. In a later analysis, generation probabilities were computed with a VDJ recombination model fitted to out-of-frame rearrangements, and the resulting probabilities were checked against IGoR. In a later analysis, TCR-TCR, TCR-HLA and TCR-CMV co-occurrence was scored with hypergeometric tests, and a repertoire-size bias correction was applied to TCR pairs. To estimate false discovery rates, a later analysis permuted the HLA or CMV assignments 20 times. A later analysis grouped co-occurring TCRs with DBSCAN, adding TCRdist sequence similarity when clustering within HLA-allele-positive subsets. Co-occurrence clustering excluded repertoires with fewer than 30,000 or more than 120,000 public chains, plus five with anomalous nucleotide sharing. TCRdb holds this immuneACCESS table with in-frame rearrangements only. Some clones are missing; in checked studies, unresolved V genes explain under half, and the rest has no known cause. That table supplies the V and J calls and clone size; D and trimming were determined from the DNA. The sample has around 190,000 clones on record, over 60% of them singletons. The ten top clones hold roughly 5% of the sample.

The sequence joins TRBV7-9 to TRBJ1-3; tentative D gene TRBD1, with 5 bases matching. Material: PBMCs. The sequence derives from a middle-aged man in good health and CMV-seronegative. The CDR3 reads as follows: CASSLIGEDGNTIYF. The DNA sequence is as follows: TGTGCCAGCAGCTTAATAGGGGAAGATGGAAACACCATATATTTT. Here the CDR3 is joined to the reference TRBV7-9 and TRBJ1-3 genes, and the full variable domain is: DTGVSQNPRHKITKRGQNVTFRCDPISEHNRLYWYRQTLGQGPEFLTYFQNEAQLEKSRLLSDRFSAERPKGSFSTLEIQRTEQGDSAMYLCASSLIGEDGNTIYFGEGSWLTVV.